The 19 T cell receptor beta chains presented below share a single source sample, sequenced in a study of T cells in Graves' hyperthyroidism and ophthalmopathy. The TCR beta CDR3 regions underwent amplification using RNA transcripts as the source. When the TCR CDR3 underwent first-round RT-PCR, the HTBI primer set was used. TCRdb redid the calling of the multiplex PCR reads with MiXCR, one entry per CDR3 protein. This table has hundreds of thousands of distinct CDR3 sequences, approximately 14% appearing once. The source material was blood. Receptors were obtained from a woman younger than 30 with Graves' hyperthyroidism.

A note on this clonotype: Possible read error: a much larger clone is one base away. This chain uses TRBV6-1 with TRBJ2-5; no firm D call. The CDR3 totals 11 residues. V was shortened by 8 bases and J by 7 bases, with 11 bases between the two germline ends. Germline CDR1 and CDR2: MNHNS and SASEGT. The CDR3 DNA follows: TGTGCCAGCGGCTTTAAGGGGACCCAGTACTTC. As protein: CASGFKGTQYF.

The table lists this clonotype with many counts. CDR3: CASSLYQGGGEAFF. In DNA, the CDR3 is TGTGCCAGCAGTTTATATCAGGGCGGCGGTGAAGCTTTCTTT. V and J are TRBV27 and TRBJ1-1, with D maybe TRBD1 (5 bases). The CDR3 is 14 amino acids. V lost 1 base and J 7 bases, leaving 13 bases between the germline ends. Germline V gene lookup returns CDR1 MNHEY and CDR2 SMNVEV (reference sequence).

This clonotype showed up many times. The chain employs TRBV9 and TRBJ2-2; 10 nucleotides agree with TRBD1. This CDR3 region has 16 residues. Germline loops: CDR1 SGDLS, CDR2 YYNGEE. J gave up 1 base and V 2 bases, and 2 bases lay outside the gene matches. The CDR3 nucleotides read TGTGCCAGCAGCGTCGACAGGGGGCTGAACACCGGGGAGCTGTTTTTT. Translation: CASSVDRGLNTGELFF. Complete variable domain (other parts from reference TRBV9 and TRBJ2-2): DSGVTQTPKHLITATGQRVTLRCSPRSGDLSVYWYQQSLDQGLQFLIQYYNGEERAKGNILERFSAQQFPDLHSELNLSSLELGDSALYFCASSVDRGLNTGELFFGEGSRLTVL.

This clonotype was detected ten times or more. The chain joins TRBV3-1 to TRBJ1-6; TRBD1 matches 9 bases. CDR3 length: 16 amino acids. The trim removed 3 bases at V and 4 bases at J, leaving 4 bases unmatched. The germline V gene encodes CDR1 LGHDT and CDR2 YNNKEL (reference sequence). CDR3 amino acids: CASSQSDRGYNSPLHF. CDR3 DNA sequence: TGTGCCAGCAGCCAGTCCGACAGGGGGTATAATTCACCCCTCCACTTT.

This clonotype was counted ten times or more. The genes are TRBV20-1 and TRBJ2-3, with 15 bases aligning to TRBD2. The V gene's germline CDR1 is DFQATT and CDR2 SNEGSKA (reference sequence). J gave up 9 bases and V 6 bases, and 7 bases lay outside the gene matches. This CDR3 has 14 amino acids. The CDR3 region has the DNA TGCAGTGCGGGGACTAGCGGGAGGATGCGAACGCAGTATTTT. It translates to CSAGTSGRMRTQYF.

This clonotype showed up many times. V and J are TRBV2 and TRBJ2-1; D might be TRBD2 (6 bases). The CDR3 consists of 13 residues. Trimming stripped 6 bases from V and 6 bases from J, with 12 bases between. The germline V gene encodes CDR1 SNHLY and CDR2 FYNNEI. This CDR3 is CASRPWDSNEQFF. The CDR3 bases are TGTGCCAGCAGGCCTTGGGACTCCAATGAGCAGTTCTTC.

This clonotype has just a few counts. The chain uses TRBV4-1 and TRBJ2-7; 7 bases are shared with TRBD1. The V segment lost 2 bases and the J segment 2 bases; nucleotides outside the gene matches: 12. CDR3 size: 17 residues. CDR1 is MGHRA, CDR2 YSYEKL, per germline. The CDR3 sequence: CASSQNLIWGQPYEQYF. The CDR3 DNA is TGCGCCAGCAGCCAAAACCTGATTTGGGGACAGCCCTACGAGCAGTACTTC.

This clonotype has ten or more counts. V is TRBV30 and J is TRBJ2-3, with D tentatively TRBD2 (5 bases). V was pared by 3 bases and J by 2 bases, with 9 bases between. The CDR3 contains 13 residues. Germline V lookup: CDR1 GTSNPN, CDR2 SVGIG (reference sequence). The CDR3 region is CAWRRGITDTQYF. The CDR3 region has the DNA TGTGCCTGGAGACGGGGAATCACAGATACGCAGTATTTT.

This chain links TRBV2 with TRBJ2-2; 9 positions agree with TRBD1. The CDR3 totals 15 residues. The germline V gene has CDR1 SNHLY and CDR2 FYNNEI. The junction had 7 bases not matched to a gene; V was cut back by 5 bases and J by 6 bases. The CDR3 loop is CASSSGTGFPGELFF. In DNA form, the CDR3 reads TGTGCCAGCAGTTCCGGGACAGGGTTCCCCGGGGAGCTGTTTTTT.

A note on this clonotype: The junction departs from germline at one end; a sequencing error may be responsible. This chain links TRBV9 with TRBJ2-5, with 10 nucleotides matching TRBD2. The CDR3 runs 15 residues. CDR1 SGDLS and CDR2 YYNGEE come from the germline V gene. The CDR3: CTSSVEAAGGETQYF. The CDR3 DNA follows: TGTACCAGCAGCGTAGAAGCAGCGGGAGGGGAGACCCAGTACTTC.

The table lists this clonotype with many counts. The chain carries TRBV18 and TRBJ1-4; D unclear. V lost 10 bases to trimming and J lost 0 bases, with 12 bases between them. This CDR3 region has 14 residues. In germline, CDR1 is KGHSH, CDR2 LQKENI. This CDR3 reads CATSGTATNEKLFF. In nucleotides, the CDR3 is TGTGCCACCTCGGGAACGGCAACTAATGAAAAACTGTTTTTT.

This clonotype was seen many times. The genes are TRBV30 and TRBJ1-2, with D maybe TRBD1 (5 bases). V lost 0 bases, J lost 4 bases, and 12 bases lay in between. Germline CDR1 is GTSNPN and CDR2 is SVGIG (reference sequence). The CDR3 has 14 residues. The CDR3 bases are TGTGCCTGGAGTGTCTCGGGGCTGAGCTATGGCTACACCTTC. This encodes CAWSVSGLSYGYTF.

There are many counts of this clonotype. V and J are TRBV20-1 and TRBJ2-7; 9 nucleotides align to TRBD2. CDR3 size: 15 residues. Germline V CDR1 and CDR2: DFQATT, SNEGSKA (reference sequence). Trimming cost V 2 bases and J 5 bases; bases outside gene matches: 10. The CDR3 reads CSARRSSGRINEQYF. In DNA, the CDR3 is TGCAGTGCTAGACGTAGTAGCGGGAGAATCAACGAGCAGTACTTC.

The chain recombines TRBV19 with TRBJ2-1, with 10 bases matching TRBD2. This CDR3 contains 16 residues. J gave up 2 bases and V 1 base, and 2 bases lay outside the gene matches. The germline V gene has CDR1 LNHDA and CDR2 SQIVND (reference sequence). The DNA for the CDR3 is TGTGCCAGTAGTATAGTAGGACTAGCGGCCTACAATGAGCAGTTCTTC. Amino acids: CASSIVGLAAYNEQFF.

This chain uses TRBV6-2 or TRBV6-3 with TRBJ2-7, with 7 bases identical to TRBD1. V lost 6 bases to trimming and J lost 3 bases; unmatched junction nucleotides: 8. In germline, CDR1 is MNHEY, CDR2 SVGEGT. The CDR3 has 14 amino acids. The CDR3 region is CASSTGDRDYEQYF. CDR3 sequence (DNA): TGTGCCAGCAGCACCGGTGACAGGGACTACGAGCAGTACTTC.

Regarding this clonotype: The final CDR3 position lacks the conserved phenylalanine or tryptophan, pointing to a likely read error. The rearrangement links TRBV6-5 to TRBJ2-1, with 8 bases matching TRBD1. The V gene's germline CDR1 is MNHEY and CDR2 SVGAGI. The CDR3 runs to 15 residues. Losses at the gene ends were 8 bases for V and 8 bases for J; bases not matched to a gene: 14. This CDR3 is CASLGGRGRKDEQFL. The DNA of the CDR3 is TGTGCCAGCTTGGGGGGCAGGGGGCGCAAGGATGAGCAGTTCCTC.

This clonotype has a count of ten or more. This chain connects TRBV3-1 to TRBJ1-3; D is unresolved. V dropped 10 bases and J dropped 4 bases, with 14 bases sitting between them. CDR1 and CDR2 (germline): LGHDT, YNNKEL (reference sequence). The CDR3 extends over 13 amino acids. The CDR3 DNA sequence: TGTGCCATCGGAGGTAACCGAGGAAACACCATATATTTT. It encodes CAIGGNRGNTIYF.

This clonotype showed up many times. This chain links TRBV28 with TRBJ1-2, with D unresolved. V gave up 5 bases and J gave up 4 bases, with 14 bases separating them. The CDR3 totals 14 residues. The germline V gene has CDR1 MDHEN and CDR2 SYDVKM. The chain's CDR3 is CASSPPSSSYGYTF. The CDR3 nucleotides read TGTGCCAGCAGTCCCCCCTCATCCTCCTATGGCTACACCTTC.

This clonotype was found many times. The CDR3 loop reads CASSPGHSYEQYF. The CDR3 DNA reads TGTGCCAGCAGCCCAGGGCATTCCTACGAGCAGTACTTC. The chain joins TRBV11-3 to TRBJ2-7; D might be TRBD1 (5 bases). The germline CDR1 and CDR2 sequences are SGHNT and YENEEA. Trimming stripped 5 bases from V and 1 base from J, with 9 bases between. This CDR3 comprises 13 residues.